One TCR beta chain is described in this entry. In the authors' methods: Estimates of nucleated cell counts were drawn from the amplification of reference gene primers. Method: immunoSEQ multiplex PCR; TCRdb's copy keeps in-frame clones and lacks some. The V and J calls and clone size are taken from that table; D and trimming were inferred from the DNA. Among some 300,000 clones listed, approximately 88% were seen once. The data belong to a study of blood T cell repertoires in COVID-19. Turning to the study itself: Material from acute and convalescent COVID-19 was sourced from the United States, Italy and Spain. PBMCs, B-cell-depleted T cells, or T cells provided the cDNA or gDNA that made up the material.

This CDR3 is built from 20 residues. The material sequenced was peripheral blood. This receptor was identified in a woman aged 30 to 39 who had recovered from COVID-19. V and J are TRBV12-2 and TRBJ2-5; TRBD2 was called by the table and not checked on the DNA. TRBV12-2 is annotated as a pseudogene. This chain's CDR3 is CASRLGHHLAGGPLQETQYF. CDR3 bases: TGTGCAAGTCGCTTAGGACACCACCTAGCGGGGGGACCCCTCCAAGAGACCCAGTACTTC.